This T cell receptor (beta chain) was profiled in a study of T cell responses to AZD1222 COVID-19 vaccine. This table comes from immunoSEQ multiplex PCR, and its TCRdb copy is limited to in-frame clones, with some not included. Among 120,000 or so clones, about 88% were seen once, and the ten largest hold 1.6%. Sequencing used peripheral blood, obtained on day 0 of AZD1222 vaccination. The clonotype comes from an adult in good health.

CDR3 coding DNA: TGCGCCAGCAGCTTGGCCCTGGCTACCACCGGGGAGCTGTTTTTT. Translated: CASSLALATTGELFF. The chain is built from TRBV5-1 and TRBJ2-2, with D unresolved. The CDR3 extends over 15 amino acids. The V gene lost 0 bases and the J gene lost 4 bases, with 10 bases spanning the gap. Germline values: CDR1 SGHRS, CDR2 YFSETQ.